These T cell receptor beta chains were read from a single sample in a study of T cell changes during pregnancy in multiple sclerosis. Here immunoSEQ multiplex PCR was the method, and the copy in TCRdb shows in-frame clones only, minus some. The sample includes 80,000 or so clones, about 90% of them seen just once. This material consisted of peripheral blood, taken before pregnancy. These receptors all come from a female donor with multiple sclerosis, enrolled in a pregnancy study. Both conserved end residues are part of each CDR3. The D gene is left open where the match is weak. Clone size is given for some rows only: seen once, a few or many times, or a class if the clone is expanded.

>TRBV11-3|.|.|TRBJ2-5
TGTGCCAGCAGCCCCGCGACTAGTGAGACCCAGTACTTC
CASSPATSETQYF
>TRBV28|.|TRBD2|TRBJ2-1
TGTGCCAGCAGTATTAGCGGGGGCTCCTACAATGAGCAGTTCTTC
CASSISGGSYNEQFF
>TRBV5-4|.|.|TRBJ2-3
TGTGCCAGCAGCCCCCTACCGGCTAGCGCCCTTAGCACAGATACGCAGTATTTT
CASSPLPASALSTDTQYF
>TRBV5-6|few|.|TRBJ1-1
TGTGCCAGCAGCTGGGGGCCTTTCATGAACACTGAAGCTTTCTTT
CASSWGPFMNTEAFF
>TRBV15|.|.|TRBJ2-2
TGTGCCACCAGCAGGGCTTCAAACAGGGTGGGGGGGGAGCTGTTTTTT
CATSRASNRVGGELFF
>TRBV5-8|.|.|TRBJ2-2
TGTGCCAGCAGCTTGGCCTCGGGGGGCGCGGTCATCGGGGAGCTGTTTTTT
CASSLASGGAVIGELFF
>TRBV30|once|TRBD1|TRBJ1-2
TGTGCCTGGAGTGTAGGGGGCGGCGAGTACTACACCTTC
CAWSVGGGEYYTF
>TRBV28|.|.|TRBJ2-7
TGTGCCAGCAGTTTGGAGGCTGTCTACGAGCAGTACTTC
CASSLEAVYEQYF
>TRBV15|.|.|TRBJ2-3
TGTGCCACCAGCAGACTAAGGGAGAGCACAGATACGCAGTATTTT
CATSRLRESTDTQYF
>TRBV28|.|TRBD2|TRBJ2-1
TGTGCCAGCAGTTTCCCGGTGGTAGCGGGAGGGAACAATGAGCAGTTCTTC
CASSFPVVAGGNNEQFF